This T cell receptor (beta chain) was sequenced in a study of blood T cell repertoires in COVID-19. At the level of the study: Collection of acute and convalescent COVID-19 samples took place in the United States, Italy and Spain. PBMCs, B-cell-depleted T cells, or T cells provided the cDNA or gDNA that made up the material.

The authors' processing: Reference gene primer amplification yielded estimated nucleated cell counts. The protocol was immunoSEQ multiplex PCR, while the TCRdb copy is restricted to in-frame clones and leaves out a portion. The DNA gave D and trimming, while V, J and clone size come from that table. The sample lists under 150,000 clones, about four fifths occurring once. The CDR3 is 14 amino acids. Germline CDR1 is SGHDT and CDR2 is YYEEEE. The V segment lost 0 bases and the J segment 5 bases; nucleotides outside the gene matches: 0. The TCR originated in a human donor with acute or convalescent COVID-19. The donor label of this sample is uncertain. The chain joins TRBV5-6 to TRBJ1-5; 9 bases map to TRBD1. Sequenced material: peripheral blood. CDR3 sequence reads: CASSLGTGDQPQHF. The CDR3 coding sequence is TGTGCCAGCAGCTTGGGGACAGGGGATCAGCCCCAGCATTTT. The whole variable domain, remainder taken from reference TRBV5-6 and TRBJ1-5, is DAGVTQSPTHLIKTRGQQVTLRCSPKSGHDTVSWYQQALGQGPQFIFQYYEEEERQRGNFPDRFSGHQFPNYSSELNVNALLLGDSALYLCASSLGTGDQPQHFGDGTRLSIL.